The entry below gives a single T cell receptor (beta chain) sequence along with its context. This CDR3 spans 18 amino acids. After removal of 5 bases from V and 2 bases from J, the junction contained 8 bases not matched to a gene. The germline V gene has CDR1 MNHEY and CDR2 SVGEGT. The sample comes from a study of blood T cell repertoires in COVID-19. Clones were read by immunoSEQ multiplex PCR, and TCRdb kept only the in-frame ones, dropping some. The sample holds around 280,000 clones, around 88% seen once. This clonotype originated in a woman between 40 and 55 years old who had recovered from COVID-19. Sequenced input: PBMCs or T cells enriched from blood (not recorded which). This chain uses TRBV6-2 or TRBV6-3 with TRBJ2-6; 11 nucleotides line up with TRBD1. The CDR3 nucleotides are TGTGCCAGCAGTCGCCGGGACAGGGGGATTGCTGGGGCCAACGTCCTGACTTTC. Translating gives CASSRRDRGIAGANVLTF.